One T cell receptor (beta chain) is described in this entry. Its antigen is unknown. Researchers took RNA transcripts and amplified the TCR beta CDR3 regions from them. HTBI primers were employed in a first-round RT-PCR of the TCR CDR3. TCRdb re-called the multiplex PCR reads through MiXCR, storing one row per CDR3 protein. The data show hundreds of thousands of distinct CDR3 sequences, under 25% seen once. A patient was excluded if there was uncontrolled infection, other autoimmune disease, pregnancy or lactation. This specimen comes from a study of T cells in Graves' hyperthyroidism and ophthalmopathy. Trimming shortened V by 7 bases and J by 3 bases, and 6 bases separated the two germline ends. This CDR3 has 11 amino acids. From germline, CDR1 is SNHLY and CDR2 FYNNEI. General study findings and limits: Researchers report that a 13 V-J model separated ophthalmopathy from stable hyperthyroidism.

The receptor was derived from a woman aged 70 to 79 with Graves' ophthalmopathy. The chain combines TRBV2 with TRBJ2-5; D is unclear. Sequencing was carried out using blood. Here the CDR3 DNA reads TGTGCCAGCAAGGGCGAAGAGACCCAGTACTTC. It encodes CASKGEETQYF.